This T cell receptor beta chain was sequenced during a study of spatial heterogeneity in lung cancer. Study in general: Detected beta-chain sequences consistently exceeded alpha-chain sequences. Whole-study results and caveats: Tumors with more nonsynonymous mutations had more expanded intratumoral alpha and beta TCRs. Coverage of tumor T cells was estimated at approximately 7% for alpha chains and 12% to 15% for beta chains. When ubiquitous and regional expanded TCRs were counted, their numbers tracked ubiquitous and regional nonsynonymous mutations, respectively.

CDR1 and CDR2 from the germline V gene are SGHTA and FQGNSA. This CDR3 comprises 16 residues. The V segment lost 1 base and the J segment 7 bases; nucleotides outside the gene matches: 5. Each CDR3 protein is one row after TCRdb ran MiXCR on the 5' RACE reads. Among 400 to 500 distinct CDR3 sequences listed, roughly 14% were seen once. This clonotype is labeled large. Its antigen is currently unknown. Time point meaning: sample taken at primary tumor resection. A total of around 67 untreated early-stage non-small cell lung cancer patients served as donors. The chain joins TRBV7-2 to TRBJ2-3; the match to TRBD2 covers 13 bases. Material: lung tumor tissue, obtained at surgery. The source of this sequence is a female donor with early-stage non-small cell lung cancer. CDR3 nucleotide sequence: TGTGCCAGCAGCTTAGGAGGGACTAGCGGGGCGAATACGCAGTATTTT. This translates into CASSLGGTSGANTQYF.